This T cell receptor beta chain is from a study of cytomegalovirus exposure and HLA in healthy donors. Study-wide findings and caveats: According to the study, around 160 TCR beta chains were cytomegalovirus-associated.

Libraries were prepared by immunoSEQ multiplex PCR; TCRdb keeps only in-frame clonotypes and omits some of them. The data show a few hundred thousand clones, roughly 89% seen once. About this clone itself: Its cognate antigen is unknown.

With V trimmed by 4 bases and J by 7 bases, 8 bases remained unmatched. The CDR3 is made up of 14 amino acids. Germline loops: CDR1 SGHTA, CDR2 FQGTGA. A 120-subject validation cohort, separate from the approximately 720-subject first cohort, supplied the donors. This clonotype was sampled from a woman under 30 in good health and CMV-seronegative. The sample consisted of PBMCs. The rearrangement uses TRBV7-3 and TRBJ2-7, with 9 bases identical to TRBD1. The CDR3 nucleotides read TGTGCCAGCAGCTCTACAGGGGGCTTGGGGGAGCAGTACTTC. Encoded protein: CASSSTGGLGEQYF.